Below, 21 T cell receptor beta chains from the same sample are listed, as sequenced in a study of blood T cell repertoires in COVID-19. Data came from immunoSEQ multiplex PCR; TCRdb stores just in-frame clones and leaves some out. The sample consists of tens of thousands of clones, 80% to 90% of them appearing once. The sample taken for sequencing was PBMCs or T cells enriched from blood (not recorded which). The receptors were sampled from a woman aged 45-60 years with acute COVID-19.

About this clone: The same CDR3 arises from other DNA sequences in this sample as well. The chain is built from TRBV7-2 and TRBJ2-3; the match to TRBD2 covers 12 bases. This CDR3 has 16 residues. The germline V gene has CDR1 SGHTA and CDR2 FQGNSA. The junction had 0 bases not matched to a gene; V was cut back by 1 base and J by 1 base. In nucleotides, the CDR3 is TGTGCCAGCAGCTTAGGACTAGCGGGGGGCACAGATACGCAGTATTTT. The encoded protein is CASSLGLAGGTDTQYF.

The sample holds one count of this clone. The chain recombines TRBV25-1 with TRBJ1-1; D is uncertain. Germline V gene lookup returns CDR1 MGHDK and CDR2 SYGVNS. CDR3 length: 13 residues. Trimming removed 5 bases at V and 1 base at J, with 8 bases between. The CDR3 nucleotides read TGTGCCAGCAGTTGGCAGGAGAACACTGAAGCTTTCTTT. Its translation is CASSWQENTEAFF.

V is TRBV10-3 and J is TRBJ2-1; 12 bases match TRBD2. CDR3 length: 17 amino acids. The germline V gene has CDR1 ENHRY and CDR2 SYGVKD. V trimming: 3 bases; J trimming: 7 bases; junction bases outside the gene matches: 10. CDR3 sequence: CAISDPGLAGLENEQFF. CDR3 in DNA: TGTGCCATCAGTGACCCCGGACTAGCGGGACTGGAAAATGAGCAGTTCTTC.

The V gene is TRBV24-1, the J gene TRBJ1-2, with no clear D. Germline V gene data show CDR1 as KGHDR and CDR2 as SFDVKD. This CDR3 contains 13 residues. V gave up 4 bases and J gave up 8 bases, with 13 bases separating them. CDR3 DNA sequence: TGTGCCACCAGTGAACGGGGTTTTGCGGGCTACACCTTC. As protein: CATSERGFAGYTF.

V gene TRBV6-4 combines with J gene TRBJ2-3; 7 bases align to TRBD2. The junction had 7 bases not matched to a gene; V was cut back by 4 bases and J by 0 bases. The germline gives CDR1 MRHNA, CDR2 SNTAGT. The CDR3 has 16 residues. CDR3 sequence: CASSARLAVSTDTQYF. CDR3 nucleotide sequence: TGTGCCAGCAGTGCTCGGCTAGCGGTTAGCACAGATACGCAGTATTTT.

The gene calls are TRBV19 and TRBJ1-6; 7 bases line up with TRBD1. V shed 4 bases, J shed 0 bases, and the junction held 9 bases outside the gene matches. The germline V gene has CDR1 LNHDA and CDR2 SQIVND (reference sequence). CDR3 length: 18 amino acids. CDR3 nucleotides: TGTGCCAGTAGTAGGGCCTGGACAGGAGCCTCCTATAATTCACCCCTCCACTTT. This sequence encodes CASSRAWTGASYNSPLHF.

This clone appeared a few times. The rearrangement joins TRBV5-1 to TRBJ1-1; no clear D gene. The CDR3 spans 9 residues. The V gene's germline CDR1 is SGHRS and CDR2 YFSETQ. The CDR3 loop is CGANTEAFF. CDR3 in DNA: TGCGGGGCTAACACTGAAGCTTTCTTT.

The rearrangement uses TRBV18 and TRBJ1-1, with D possibly TRBD1 on 5 matching bases. Germline values: CDR1 KGHSH, CDR2 LQKENI. There are 13 residues in the CDR3. Trimming pared 4 bases from V and 0 bases from J, leaving 6 bases between. For the CDR3, the DNA is TGTGCCAGCTCACTGGACATGAACACTGAAGCTTTCTTT. It yields the protein CASSLDMNTEAFF.

The V and J genes are TRBV30 and TRBJ1-3; D remains unclear. Deletions cut 5 bases from V and 4 bases from J, with 12 bases between. The germline V gene has CDR1 GTSNPN and CDR2 SVGIG (reference sequence). The CDR3 sequence is 13 residues long. CDR3 region: CAWSGTRGNTIYF. CDR3 bases: TGTGCCTGGTCCGGTACGCGGGGAAACACCATATATTTT.

The chain couples TRBV7-9 to TRBJ1-2, with 8 bases lining up with TRBD1. The CDR3 loop spans 13 amino acids. Trimming cost V 0 bases and J 8 bases; bases outside gene matches: 2. Germline CDR1 is SEHNR and CDR2 is FQNEAQ (reference sequence). The CDR3 region is CASSLARTGGYTF. The CDR3 nucleotides read TGTGCCAGCAGCTTAGCCCGGACAGGGGGCTACACCTTC.

The chain couples TRBV4-3 to TRBJ1-6; D remains ambiguous. Between the trimmed V and J ends, which lost 1 base and 17 bases, there was a span of 15 bases. The germline V gene has CDR1 LGHNA and CDR2 YSLEER. This CDR3 has 13 residues. The CDR3 loop is CASSQATGRQIHF. Written as DNA, the CDR3 is TGCGCCAGCAGCCAAGCCACCGGGAGACAAATCCACTTT.

The chain recombines TRBV19 with TRBJ1-2, with D uncertain. This CDR3 comprises 12 residues. Trimming took 9 bases from V and 6 from J, leaving 14 bases between them. Germline V lookup: CDR1 LNHDA, CDR2 SQIVND (reference sequence). The CDR3 nucleotides are TGTGCCAGCTCAAAGGAGGGTAATGGCTACACCTTC. It is translated as CASSKEGNGYTF. Combining the CDR3 with reference TRBV19 and TRBJ1-2 gives the whole variable domain DGGITQSPKYLFRKEGQNVTLSCEQNLNHDAMYWYRQDPGQGLRLIYYSQIVNDFQKGDIAEGYSVSREKKESFPLTVTSAQKNPTAFYLCASSKEGNGYTFGSGTRLTVV.

The chain combines TRBV19 with TRBJ1-5, with a weak D call TRBD1 (5 bases). Trimming left V 3 bases short and J 5 bases short, with 8 bases between. The CDR3 has 13 residues. CDR1 is LNHDA and CDR2 is SQIVND in the germline V gene (reference sequence). This CDR3 is CASSMTGDQPQHF. CDR3 nucleotide sequence: TGTGCCAGTAGTATGACGGGGGATCAGCCCCAGCATTTT.

In DNA form, the CDR3 reads TGTGCCAGCAGCTTTCGGACAGGGGGCGTTGAGGCTTTCTTT. The encoded protein is CASSFRTGGVEAFF. The chain joins TRBV11-2 to TRBJ1-1, with TRBD1 identical over 11 bases. In germline, CDR1 is SGHAT, CDR2 FQNNGV. The V gene end was trimmed by 3 bases and the J gene end by 11 bases; junction bases not matched to a gene: 8. The CDR3 consists of 14 residues.

This chain joins TRBV5-8 and TRBJ1-4; maybe TRBD1 (5 bases). V was cut by 4 bases and J by 5 bases, with 12 bases left in between. There are 14 residues in the CDR3. Germline lookup yields CDR1 SGHTS and CDR2 YDEGEE. This CDR3 is CASSRGDGNEKLFF. The CDR3 region has the DNA TGTGCCAGCAGCCGGGGGGACGGGAATGAAAAACTGTTTTTT.

As DNA, the CDR3 is TGCGCCAGCAGCTTGCATCTAGCCAATGAGCAGTTCTTC. It specifies CASSLHLANEQFF. The rearrangement joins TRBV5-1 to TRBJ2-1, with a weak D call TRBD2 (5 bases). This CDR3 spans 13 amino acids. Trimming left V 1 base short and J 6 bases short, with 8 bases between. Germline V lookup: CDR1 SGHRS, CDR2 YFSETQ.

This clone was seen more than once but under ten times. V usage is TRBV2 and J usage is TRBJ2-2; tentatively, D is TRBD2 (5 bases). Germline CDR1 SNHLY, CDR2 FYNNEI. The length of the CDR3 is 16 residues. The V end lost 11 bases, the J end lost 1 base, and 20 bases lay between the germline ends. This CDR3 is CASDRGLPRNTGELFF. The CDR3 DNA follows: TGTGCCTCTGACCGGGGTCTACCCCGGAACACCGGGGAGCTGTTTTTT.

This chain joins TRBV7-3 and TRBJ2-5; D possibly corresponds to TRBD2 (6 bases). The V end lost 1 base, the J end lost 2 bases, and 11 bases lay between the germline ends. Germline CDR1 and CDR2: SGHTA and FQGTGA. The CDR3 length is 15 residues. The CDR3 nucleotides are TGTGCCAGCAGCTTAAGCGGGGCTATGCAAGAGACCCAGTACTTC. Its protein product is CASSLSGAMQETQYF.

This chain uses TRBV19 with TRBJ2-3, with D possibly matching TRBD1 (6 bases). Trimming took off 6 bases at V and 6 bases at J, with 13 bases between the two ends. Germline V CDR1 and CDR2: LNHDA, SQIVND (reference sequence). The CDR3 covers 13 residues. DNA of the CDR3: TGTGCCAGTAGCCAGGGGATCCAGGATACGCAGTATTTT. Protein sequence: CASSQGIQDTQYF.

This clone was counted only a few times. V usage is TRBV5-1 and J usage is TRBJ2-5, with 10 bases matching TRBD2. Germline V lookup: CDR1 SGHRS, CDR2 YFSETQ. The CDR3 runs to 15 residues. J was trimmed by 5 bases and V by 2 bases; bases with no gene match: 6. The CDR3 loop reads CASSFAGLASETQYF. Here the CDR3 DNA reads TGCGCCAGCAGCTTCGCGGGACTAGCGTCGGAGACCCAGTACTTC.

V is TRBV15 and J is TRBJ2-2; TRBD2 agrees at 8 bases. J gave up 6 bases and V 3 bases, and 12 bases lay outside the gene matches. Per the germline V gene, CDR1 is LNHNV and CDR2 is YYDKDF (reference sequence). CDR3 length equals 17 residues. The CDR3 DNA reads TGTGCCACCAGCAGGAAGCGGGAGTCCCAGGTCCCCGGGGAGCTGTTTTTT. As protein: CATSRKRESQVPGELFF.